The 24 T cell receptor beta chains below come from one sample, sequenced in a study of blood T cell repertoires in COVID-19. The table came from immunoSEQ multiplex PCR; TCRdb's copy has only in-frame clones and leaves some out. The sample shows about 200,000 clones, 70% to 90% of them seen only once. Sequencing was performed on PBMCs or T cells enriched from blood (not recorded which). The receptors come from a woman aged 25 to 45 who had been exposed to COVID-19.

The chain links TRBV19 to TRBJ1-2; D gene ambiguous. The ends were cut back, 0 bases at V and 8 bases at J, with 13 bases in the middle. Germline V gene lookup returns CDR1 LNHDA and CDR2 SQIVND (reference sequence). The CDR3 contains 14 residues. CDR3 region: CASSIDLSAGGYTF. The CDR3 nucleotides read TGTGCCAGTAGTATAGATCTATCGGCGGGCGGCTACACCTTC.

Here the CDR3 DNA reads TGTGCCAGTAGTACAGGGACAGGGGTTTCACCCCTCCACTTT. This translates into CASSTGTGVSPLHF. The V call is TRBV19, the J call TRBJ1-6, with 10 bases lining up with TRBD1. Germline V gene sequence: CDR1 LNHDA, CDR2 SQIVND (reference sequence). V shed 4 bases and J 9 bases; nucleotides not matched to a gene: 3. CDR3 length equals 14 residues.

The V call is TRBV6-4, the J call TRBJ2-1; no clear D. The V end lost 0 bases, the J end lost 13 bases, and 10 bases lay between the germline ends. From germline, CDR1 is MRHNA and CDR2 SNTAGT. This CDR3 spans 12 amino acids. In nucleotides, the CDR3 is TGTGCCAGCAGTGACTCTGGTGGGCCCCAGTTCTTC. It yields the protein CASSDSGGPQFF.

The V and J genes are TRBV19 and TRBJ1-4, with D possibly TRBD1 on 5 matching bases. The CDR3 totals 16 residues. CDR1 is LNHDA and CDR2 is SQIVND in the germline V gene (reference sequence). Trimming removed 6 bases from V and 0 bases from J, with 14 bases in between. For the CDR3, the DNA is TGTGCCAGTAGGGCAGGGCGAACTGCAACTAATGAAAAACTGTTTTTT. It specifies CASRAGRTATNEKLFF.

J is TRBJ2-5 and V is TRBV2, with D unclear. CDR1 and CDR2 from the germline V gene are SNHLY and FYNNEI. The V gene lost 6 bases and the J gene lost 3 bases, with 8 bases spanning the gap. The CDR3 covers 12 residues. This CDR3 reads CASRVAKETQYF. In nucleotides, the CDR3 is TGTGCCAGCAGGGTTGCGAAAGAGACCCAGTACTTC. Full variable domain (outside the CDR3, taken from reference TRBV2 and TRBJ2-5): EPEVTQTPSHQVTQMGQEVILRCVPISNHLYFYWYRQILGQKVEFLVSFYNNEISEKSEIFDDQFSVERPDGSNFTLKIRSTKLEDSAMYFCASRVAKETQYFGPGTRLLVL.

V is TRBV19 and J is TRBJ1-1; D is unclear. V was shortened by 10 bases and J by 0 bases, with 12 bases between the two germline ends. The CDR3 is 13 amino acids. Germline lookup yields CDR1 LNHDA and CDR2 SQIVND (reference sequence). Here the CDR3 reads CAISSVMNTEAFF. The CDR3 DNA sequence: TGTGCCATAAGTTCAGTAATGAACACTGAAGCTTTCTTT.

The V gene is TRBV30, the J gene TRBJ1-2; 9 bases align to TRBD1. Germline CDR1 GTSNPN, CDR2 SVGIG (reference sequence). CDR3 length: 13 residues. The trim removed 4 bases at V and 8 bases at J, leaving 8 bases unmatched. In DNA, the CDR3 is TGTGCCTGGATGGGACAGGGACTATGGGGCTACACCTTC. Protein: CAWMGQGLWGYTF.

V is TRBV28 and J is TRBJ2-5, with 7 bases lining up with TRBD1. The trim removed 5 bases at V and 2 bases at J, leaving 2 bases unmatched. The CDR3 length is 13 residues. CDR1 and CDR2 (germline): MDHEN, SYDVKM. CDR3 loop: CASSPGQQETQYF. CDR3 nucleotide sequence: TGTGCCAGCAGTCCGGGACAGCAAGAGACCCAGTACTTC. Full variable domain (remainder filled in from reference TRBV28 and TRBJ2-5): DVKVTQSSRYLVKRTGEKVFLECVQDMDHENMFWYRQDPGLGLRLIYFSYDVKMKEKGDIPEGYSVSREKKERFSLILESASTNQTSMYLCASSPGQQETQYFGPGTRLLVL.

V usage is TRBV20-1 and J usage is TRBJ1-5, with TRBD1 identical over 8 bases. V shed 3 bases and J 5 bases; nucleotides not matched to a gene: 3. The CDR3 has 13 amino acids. Looked up from germline, CDR1 is DFQATT and CDR2 is SNEGSKA (reference sequence). CDR3 DNA: TGCAGTGCTAGTGGGACAGGTGATCAGCCCCAGCATTTT. This encodes CSASGTGDQPQHF.

This clone was observed a few times. CDR3 nucleotide sequence: TGCGCCAGCAGCACCGGGACAGGGGGTTTTCGATTTCTGAACACTGAAGCTTTCTTT. Protein product: CASSTGTGGFRFLNTEAFF. J is TRBJ1-1 and V is TRBV5-1, with 11 bases fitting TRBD1. V was pared by 4 bases and J by 0 bases, with 14 bases of the junction left unmatched. The CDR3 extends over 19 amino acids. Germline V gives CDR1 SGHRS, CDR2 YFSETQ.

This rearrangement joins TRBV5-1 to TRBJ1-6, with no clear D. The CDR3 extends over 17 amino acids. V was trimmed by 4 bases and J by 0 bases, leaving 14 bases between them. CDR1 and CDR2 (germline): SGHRS, YFSETQ. The CDR3 bases are TGCGCCAGCAGCCCCCTGGGCCGGGACTCCTATAATTCACCCCTCCACTTT. Amino acids: CASSPLGRDSYNSPLHF.

V and J are TRBV18 and TRBJ2-7, with 12 bases lining up with TRBD1. Unmatched junction bases numbered 5, after V lost 5 bases and J lost 3 bases. CDR1 and CDR2 (germline): KGHSH, LQKENI. This CDR3 is built from 15 residues. The CDR3 spells CASSIGTGGDYEQYF. The CDR3 DNA sequence: TGTGCCAGCTCAATAGGGACAGGGGGCGACTACGAGCAGTACTTC.

The chain uses TRBV15 and TRBJ2-3; tentatively, D is TRBD1 (6 bases). The CDR3 is made up of 16 amino acids. V was cut by 0 bases and J by 6 bases, with 16 bases left in between. Germline V gives CDR1 LNHNV, CDR2 YYDKDF (reference sequence). CDR3 in amino acids: CATSRERTQGEDTQYF. In DNA form, the CDR3 reads TGTGCCACCAGCAGAGAGCGTACACAGGGAGAGGATACGCAGTATTTT.

This CDR3 is CASSYRTDATNEKLFF. For the CDR3, the DNA is TGTGCCAGCAGTTATCGGACAGACGCGACTAATGAAAAACTGTTTTTT. V and J are TRBV6-5 and TRBJ1-4; TRBD1 might be the D (6 bases). CDR1 and CDR2 (germline): MNHEY, SVGAGI. This CDR3 region has 16 residues. The V and J ends lost 3 bases and 2 bases respectively, with 13 bases between them.

The J gene is TRBJ2-1, the V gene TRBV7-3; D is unresolved. V was cut by 4 bases and J by 5 bases, with 12 bases left in between. This CDR3 has 14 amino acids. Germline V lookup: CDR1 SGHTA, CDR2 FQGTGA. CDR3 in amino acids: CASSSDGSNNEQFF. CDR3 coding DNA: TGTGCCAGCAGCTCCGACGGGTCAAACAATGAGCAGTTCTTC.

This chain connects TRBV18 to TRBJ2-7; 9 nucleotides match TRBD1. The germline gives CDR1 KGHSH, CDR2 LQKENI. This CDR3 has 17 residues. The trim removed 3 bases at V and 4 bases at J, leaving 13 bases unmatched. CDR3 sequence: CASSPLPPGQGSYEQYF. The CDR3 DNA reads TGTGCCAGCTCACCGCTGCCCCCGGGACAGGGATCTTACGAGCAGTACTTC.

The chain links TRBV12-3 or TRBV12-4 to TRBJ1-2; possible D gene TRBD1, 6 bases. This CDR3 has 13 amino acids. V was shortened by 6 bases and J by 3 bases, with 11 bases between the two germline ends. The CDR3 DNA sequence: TGTGCCAGCAGATCACAGGGTGACTATGGCTACACCTTC. This encodes CASRSQGDYGYTF.

In its sample, this clone was seen once. The V gene is TRBV2, the J gene TRBJ2-1, with 10 nucleotides matching TRBD1. This CDR3 has 15 amino acids. Germline V lookup: CDR1 SNHLY, CDR2 FYNNEI. After removal of 2 bases from V and 6 bases from J, the junction contained 4 bases not matched to a gene. The CDR3 region is CASSEQGQGGNEQFF. As DNA, the CDR3 is TGTGCCAGCAGTGAACAAGGACAGGGGGGCAATGAGCAGTTCTTC. Using reference TRBV2 and TRBJ2-1 for the parts outside the CDR3, the full variable domain is EPEVTQTPSHQVTQMGQEVILRCVPISNHLYFYWYRQILGQKVEFLVSFYNNEISEKSEIFDDQFSVERPDGSNFTLKIRSTKLEDSAMYFCASSEQGQGGNEQFFGPGTRLTVL.

V usage is TRBV19 and J usage is TRBJ2-1, with 8 bases identical to TRBD1. CDR1 LNHDA and CDR2 SQIVND come from the germline V gene (reference sequence). V dropped 4 bases and J dropped 1; count of bases not matched to a gene: 12. This CDR3 contains 18 residues. The chain's CDR3 is CASSSLNRGSESYNEQFF. CDR3 sequence (DNA): TGTGCCAGTAGTAGCTTGAACAGGGGGAGCGAATCCTACAATGAGCAGTTCTTC. Full variable domain (rest looked up from reference TRBV19 and TRBJ2-1): DGGITQSPKYLFRKEGQNVTLSCEQNLNHDAMYWYRQDPGQGLRLIYYSQIVNDFQKGDIAEGYSVSREKKESFPLTVTSAQKNPTAFYLCASSSLNRGSESYNEQFFGPGTRLTVL.

This rearrangement joins TRBV21-1 to TRBJ1-2. TRBV21-1 is flagged as a pseudogene. The CDR3 covers 14 residues. CDR3 coding DNA: TGTGCCAGCAACCCGTATGACGGGAACTATGGCTACACCTTC. Residues: CASNPYDGNYGYTF.

The V call is TRBV2, the J call TRBJ1-2; D is perhaps TRBD1 (5 bases). V dropped 4 bases and J dropped 7 bases, with 22 bases sitting between them. The germline V gene has CDR1 SNHLY and CDR2 FYNNEI. There are 16 residues in the CDR3. The CDR3 sequence: CASSARVRAEIRGYTF. The CDR3 bases are TGTGCCAGCAGTGCCCGTGTCAGGGCTGAAATCCGTGGCTACACCTTC.

The DNA for the CDR3 is TGTGCCAGCAGCCCCAGGGACAGGATAGCTGGAAACACCATATATTTT. Translated, it gives CASSPRDRIAGNTIYF. J is TRBJ1-3 and V is TRBV7-8; 8 bases are a match to TRBD1. Germline values: CDR1 SGHVS, CDR2 FQNEAQ. There are 16 residues in the CDR3. With 5 bases clipped from V and 2 bases from J, the junction kept 8 bases outside the gene matches.

V is TRBV18 and J is TRBJ2-3; 7 nucleotides agree with TRBD1. Germline assignment: CDR1 KGHSH and CDR2 LQKENI. V shed 5 bases, J shed 1 base, and the junction held 9 bases outside the gene matches. The CDR3 extends over 16 amino acids. The CDR3 DNA sequence: TGTGCCAGCTCAACCCGACAGGGAAGCCGCACAGATACGCAGTATTTT. Amino acid sequence: CASSTRQGSRTDTQYF.

The chain links TRBV6-6 to TRBJ1-6; 7 positions agree with TRBD1. Germline V gene data show CDR1 as MNHNY and CDR2 as SVGAGI (reference sequence). V lost 5 bases and J lost 1; bases outside the gene matches: 14. The CDR3 totals 19 residues. The CDR3 region is CASSQKGAGRKSYNSPLHF. DNA of the CDR3: TGTGCCAGCAGTCAAAAGGGGGCAGGTCGTAAGTCCTATAATTCACCCCTCCACTTT.